The clone carrying this T cell receptor beta chain has a handful of counts. These data come from a study of human T cells and chemical hapten exposure. Study background: Chiefly women, the patients showed alopecia areata, totalis or universalis.

Described time point: pre-sensitization, week 0. The treatment here: therapeutic diphenylcyclopropenone sensitization with weekly scalp DPC. Unfractionated whole blood served as the source for total RNA extraction. The CDR3 covers 15 residues. The germline V gene encodes CDR1 SGDLS and CDR2 YYNGEE. Unmatched junction bases numbered 6, after V lost 3 bases and J lost 4 bases. TCRdb independently ran MiXCR on the RACE reads; one entry per CDR3 protein. The repertoire holds 300,000 to 450,000 distinct CDR3 sequences, with roughly 5% as singletons. The material sequenced was whole blood, taken in connection with sensitization to the hapten diphenylcyclopropenone (DPC). This rearrangement joins TRBV9 to TRBJ2-1, with 8 bases aligning to TRBD1. The receptor was derived from a woman aged 50 to 60 with alopecia areata. Some clones in this sample may be carry-over from other donors' samples. The CDR3 nucleotides are TGTGCCAGCAGCGGCGGGACAGGATTTTACAATGAGCAGTTCTTC. Translated, it gives CASSGGTGFYNEQFF.